This TCR beta chain was documented in a study of blood T cell repertoires in COVID-19. Participants were aged about 18 to 89 years from approximately 25 US areas. The study assigned cohorts using participant-reported clinical history. V lost 6 bases and J lost 0, with 17 bases in between. The CDR3 consists of 16 residues. Per germline, CDR1 PRHDT and CDR2 FYEKMQ (reference sequence). Authors' analysis steps: Reference gene primer amplification in the assay estimated nucleated cell counts. Repertoires were generated with immunoSEQ multiplex PCR, while TCRdb's copy carries only in-frame clones and drops some. V and J calls and clone size come straight from that table; D and trimming were deduced from the DNA. The repertoire holds approximately 260,000 clones, with 70% to 90% as singletons.

This chain connects TRBV13 to TRBJ1-1, with D unclear. The sequenced material came from PBMCs or T cells enriched from blood (not recorded which). This clonotype was obtained from a woman in her 50s who had been exposed to COVID-19. CDR3 residues: CASSLVRTEMNTEAFF. CDR3 DNA sequence: TGTGCCAGCAGTCTCGTCCGGACTGAAATGAACACTGAAGCTTTCTTT. The whole variable domain, filled in from reference TRBV13 and TRBJ1-1, reads AAGVIQSPRHLIKEKRETATLKCYPIPRHDTVYWYQQGPGQDPQFLISFYEKMQSDKGSIPDRFSAQQFSDYHSELNMSSLELGDSALYFCASSLVRTEMNTEAFFGQGTRLTVV.